The 27 T cell receptor beta chains in this list originate from one sample, sequenced in a study of a mutant IDH1 vaccine in newly diagnosed glioma. These receptors' targets are unknown. Measured with immunoSEQ multiplex PCR; TCRdb has only the in-frame clones, and not every one. The data contain around 40,000 clones, roughly four fifths of them singletons. The time point is: week 5, during vaccination. In the vaccine, a single dose held 300 ug of the mutant IDH1 20-mer peptide, along with topical imiquimod. The sample in question was PBMCs, obtained from a glioma patient whose treatment included an IDH1 peptide vaccine. These receptors all stem from a man aged 50-59 years with glioma.

This clone has more than one count but fewer than ten. The chain has TRBV19 and TRBJ2-2; 11 bases match TRBD2. Germline V gene sequence: CDR1 LNHDA, CDR2 SQIVND (reference sequence). The CDR3 loop spans 16 amino acids. The J segment lost 5 bases and the V segment lost 6 bases, leaving 8 bases of the junction unmatched. The CDR3 nucleotides are TGTGCCAGTAGGTCGACTAGCGGGATACCTACCGGGGAGCTGTTTTTT. Translated: CASRSTSGIPTGELFF.

This sequence joins TRBV5-1 and TRBJ2-7; 8 bases agree with TRBD1. Losses at the gene ends were 0 bases for V and 2 bases for J; bases not matched to a gene: 7. Germline V gene sequence: CDR1 SGHRS, CDR2 YFSETQ. The CDR3 extends over 16 amino acids. The CDR3 nucleotides are TGCGCCAGCAGCTTGGCCGCGACAGGGGACGCCTACGAGCAGTACTTC. It yields the protein CASSLAATGDAYEQYF. The whole variable domain, remainder taken from reference TRBV5-1 and TRBJ2-7, is KAGVTQTPRYLIKTRGQQVTLSCSPISGHRSVSWYQQTPGQGLQFLFEYFSETQRNKGNFPGRFSGRQFSNSRSEMNVSTLELGDSALYLCASSLAATGDAYEQYFGPGTRLTVT.

The chain has TRBV5-1 and TRBJ1-1; D remains ambiguous. V was cut by 3 bases and J by 8 bases, with 11 bases left in between. The CDR3 has 12 residues. Germline CDR1 is SGHRS and CDR2 is YFSETQ. DNA of the CDR3: TGCGCCAGCAGCTCGGGCCGTCTCGAAGCTTTCTTT. This translates into CASSSGRLEAFF.

The chain is built from TRBV7-2 and TRBJ2-1, with TRBD2 matching over 11 bases. Germline V gene lookup returns CDR1 SGHTA and CDR2 FQGNSA. Trimming at V came to 5 bases and at J to 8 bases, leaving 11 bases not matched to a gene. CDR3 length: 16 residues. CDR3 nucleotides: TGTGCCAGCAGCCACAGACTAGCGGGGCCCTCCGATGAGCAGTTCTTC. Translating it yields CASSHRLAGPSDEQFF.

V usage is TRBV6-1 and J usage is TRBJ2-5; D gene ambiguous. The CDR3 runs 15 residues. Germline loops: CDR1 MNHNS, CDR2 SASEGT. The V gene lost 4 bases and the J gene lost 5 bases, with 17 bases spanning the gap. For the CDR3, the DNA is TGTGCCAGCAGTGTTAGCAGGTCTGTTTTGGAGACCCAGTACTTC. Protein sequence: CASSVSRSVLETQYF.

This chain links TRBV5-1 with TRBJ1-2; the D gene is possibly TRBD1 (6 bases). The V and J ends lost 0 bases and 5 bases respectively, with 11 bases between them. The germline CDR1 and CDR2 sequences are SGHRS and YFSETQ. CDR3 length equals 14 residues. The CDR3 is CASSLAAGEYGYTF. DNA for the CDR3: TGCGCCAGCAGCTTGGCTGCAGGGGAGTATGGCTACACCTTC.

The chain recombines TRBV7-2 with TRBJ2-1, with D maybe TRBD1 (7 bases). The CDR3 runs 11 residues. Per the germline V gene, CDR1 is SGHTA and CDR2 is FQGNSA. V was cut by 5 bases and J by 11 bases, with 10 bases left in between. The CDR3 nucleotides are TGTGCCAGCAGCGCGGGACAGCAGCAGTTCTTC. It codes for CASSAGQQQFF.

The rearrangement uses TRBV2 and TRBJ2-7; tentative D call: TRBD2 (5 bases). V was trimmed by 7 bases and J by 2 bases, leaving 9 bases between them. The CDR3 totals 12 residues. Germline CDR1 reads SNHLY; CDR2 reads FYNNEI. For the CDR3, the DNA is TGTGCCAGCAATGAGGGTCCCTACGAGCAGTACTTC. Amino acid sequence: CASNEGPYEQYF.

The V call is TRBV19, the J call TRBJ1-2; a possible D gene is TRBD1 (6 bases). In germline, CDR1 is LNHDA, CDR2 SQIVND (reference sequence). The V end was cut by 2 bases, the J end by 3 bases, with 10 bases between. The CDR3 is 14 amino acids. CDR3 nucleotide sequence: TGTGCCAGTAGTATATGGGGGGCAGACTATGGCTACACCTTC. This sequence encodes CASSIWGADYGYTF.

Only one count was recorded for this clone. V gene TRBV7-9 combines with J gene TRBJ1-6; 8 nucleotides agree with TRBD1. Germline-derived CDR1 and CDR2 are SEHNR and FQNEAQ (reference sequence). With V trimmed by 6 bases and J by 7 bases, 8 bases remained unmatched. The CDR3 consists of 15 residues. The CDR3 DNA sequence: TGTGCCAGCAGTCCCGGGACAGGACCCAATTCACCCCTCCACTTT. Protein: CASSPGTGPNSPLHF.

The V gene is TRBV7-2, the J gene TRBJ1-2, with D uncertain. V was clipped by 1 base and J by 10 bases, with 10 bases between them. The CDR3 is made up of 12 amino acids. Germline CDR1 is SGHTA and CDR2 is FQGNSA. The CDR3 DNA reads TGTGCCAGCAGCTTAGATGGCACCTTCTACACCTTC. Amino acids: CASSLDGTFYTF.

CDR3 region: CASSEGKWETQYF. The CDR3 nucleotides are TGCGCCAGCAGTGAAGGGAAATGGGAGACCCAGTACTTC. The chain carries TRBV10-1 and TRBJ2-5; D gene unclear. Germline V CDR1 and CDR2: WNHNN, SYGVQD (reference sequence). This CDR3 is 13 amino acids long. Trimming took off 3 bases at V and 5 bases at J, with 10 bases between the two ends.

Written as DNA, the CDR3 is TGTGCCTGGAGTAATATCGGATTGGGAGGGGATTACTATGGCTACACCTTC. Translated: CAWSNIGLGGDYYGYTF. The chain recombines TRBV30 with TRBJ1-2; a possible D gene is TRBD1 (5 bases). The ends were cut back, 2 bases at V and 3 bases at J, with 22 bases in the middle. CDR1 is GTSNPN and CDR2 is SVGIG in the germline V gene (reference sequence). The CDR3 runs to 17 residues.

This clone appeared a few times. The CDR3 sequence is CASSPTGNDEAFF. The CDR3 DNA sequence: TGTGCCAGCAGCCCCACAGGGAACGATGAAGCTTTCTTT. This chain links TRBV9 with TRBJ1-1; tentatively, D is TRBD1 (6 bases). V gave up 4 bases and J gave up 7 bases, with 14 bases separating them. The CDR3 spans 13 residues. In germline, CDR1 is SGDLS, CDR2 YYNGEE.

V gene TRBV30 combines with J gene TRBJ2-7; D is possibly TRBD1 or TRBD2 (5 bases each). The CDR3 contains 15 residues. CDR1 is GTSNPN, CDR2 SVGIG, per germline (reference sequence). The V end was cut by 2 bases, the J end by 3 bases, with 17 bases between. CDR3 protein: CAWSKGSGQYYEQYF. The CDR3 DNA reads as TGTGCCTGGAGTAAGGGGAGCGGCCAATACTACGAGCAGTACTTC.

The chain links TRBV5-4 to TRBJ1-2; perhaps TRBD1 as D (5 bases). Trimming removed 4 bases from V and 8 bases from J, with 21 bases in between. The germline gives CDR1 SGHNT, CDR2 YYREEE (reference sequence). The CDR3 is 15 residues long. CDR3 sequence: CASSVNLVGAAGYTF. The CDR3, as DNA: TGTGCCAGCAGCGTAAATTTAGTAGGGGCGGCGGGCTACACCTTC.

CDR3 DNA: TGTGCCAGCAGCTTACCCGACAATGAGCAGTTCTTC. Amino acid sequence: CASSLPDNEQFF. This chain uses TRBV7-2 with TRBJ2-1, with D unresolved. From germline, CDR1 is SGHTA and CDR2 FQGNSA. Trimming shortened V by 2 bases and J by 5 bases, and 4 bases separated the two germline ends. The CDR3 has 12 amino acids. The complete variable domain, with remaining parts taken from reference TRBV7-2 and TRBJ2-1, reads GAGVSQSPSNKVTEKGKDVELRCDPISGHTALYWYRQSLGQGLEFLIYFQGNSAPDKSGLPSDRFSAERTGGSVSTLTIQRTQQEDSAVYLCASSLPDNEQFFGPGTRLTVL.

This chain joins TRBV2 and TRBJ2-2; TRBD1 matches 7 bases. CDR3 length equals 13 residues. The J segment lost 3 bases and the V segment lost 9 bases, leaving 4 bases of the junction unmatched. Per the germline V gene, CDR1 is SNHLY and CDR2 is FYNNEI. The CDR3 loop reads CARGQVDTGELFF. CDR3 sequence (DNA): TGTGCCAGAGGACAGGTAGACACCGGGGAGCTGTTTTTT. The whole variable domain, remainder taken from reference TRBV2 and TRBJ2-2, is EPEVTQTPSHQVTQMGQEVILRCVPISNHLYFYWYRQILGQKVEFLVSFYNNEISEKSEIFDDQFSVERPDGSNFTLKIRSTKLEDSAMYFCARGQVDTGELFFGEGSRLTVL.

This clone showed up just once. The chain joins TRBV2 to TRBJ2-5; TRBD1 is a possible D gene (8 bases). V was cut by 6 bases and J by 2 bases, with 13 bases left in between. Germline V lookup: CDR1 SNHLY, CDR2 FYNNEI. The CDR3 spans 14 residues. The CDR3 reads CASRNRGGQETQYF. DNA of the CDR3: TGTGCCAGCAGAAACAGGGGGGGGCAAGAGACCCAGTACTTC.

The chain has TRBV5-1 and TRBJ1-2; no definite D call. Trimming took off 3 bases at V and 4 bases at J, with 13 bases between the two ends. CDR1 is SGHRS, CDR2 YFSETQ, per germline. CDR3 length: 14 amino acids. The CDR3 is CASSSRTAGYGYTF. The DNA of the CDR3 is TGCGCCAGCAGCTCTCGGACCGCCGGCTATGGCTACACCTTC. The variable domain in full, completed from reference TRBV5-1 and TRBJ1-2, reads KAGVTQTPRYLIKTRGQQVTLSCSPISGHRSVSWYQQTPGQGLQFLFEYFSETQRNKGNFPGRFSGRQFSNSRSEMNVSTLELGDSALYLCASSSRTAGYGYTFGSGTRLTVV.

The chain combines TRBV7-9 with TRBJ1-6; no clear D gene. Per germline, CDR1 SEHNR and CDR2 FQNEAQ (reference sequence). This CDR3 has 14 amino acids. The V end lost 5 bases, the J end lost 5 bases, and 10 bases lay between the germline ends. The CDR3 protein is CASSLGVNNSPLHF. CDR3 bases: TGTGCCAGCAGCCTCGGGGTAAATAATTCACCCCTCCACTTT. Full variable domain (outside the CDR3, taken from reference TRBV7-9 and TRBJ1-6): DTGVSQNPRHKITKRGQNVTFRCDPISEHNRLYWYRQTLGQGPEFLTYFQNEAQLEKSRLLSDRFSAERPKGSFSTLEIQRTEQGDSAMYLCASSLGVNNSPLHFGNGTRLTVT.

This chain links TRBV16 with TRBJ2-7; TRBD1 matches at 8 bases. There are 14 residues in the CDR3. Germline CDR1 KGHSY, CDR2 FQNENV. The trim removed 0 bases at V and 6 bases at J, leaving 4 bases unmatched. The CDR3 coding sequence is TGTGCCAGCAGCCAATCCAGGACAGGGTCCGAGCAGTACTTC. Protein sequence: CASSQSRTGSEQYF.

This sequence joins TRBV21-1 and TRBJ2-1; TRBD1, the table's D call, was not compared with the DNA. TRBV21-1 is a known pseudogene. The CDR3 consists of 12 residues. CDR3 residues: CASSKEGQGKFF. CDR3 nucleotide sequence: TGTGCCAGCAGCAAAGAGGGCCAGGGAAAGTTCTTC.

The V and J genes are TRBV18 and TRBJ2-7; D call uncertain. Germline V gene lookup returns CDR1 KGHSH and CDR2 LQKENI. V gave up 3 bases and J gave up 2 bases, with 14 bases separating them. The CDR3 consists of 15 residues. The CDR3: CASSPTLEDPYEQYF. DNA of the CDR3: TGTGCCAGCTCACCTACCCTGGAAGATCCCTACGAGCAGTACTTC.

This chain connects TRBV4-1 to TRBJ2-5, with 8 bases aligning to TRBD2. Germline values: CDR1 MGHRA, CDR2 YSYEKL. Trimming at V came to 1 base and at J to 2 bases, leaving 3 bases not matched to a gene. This CDR3 region has 15 residues. Here the CDR3 DNA reads TGCGCCAGCAGCCAAGGAACTAGCGGACAAGAGACCCAGTACTTC. Residues: CASSQGTSGQETQYF.

The chain carries TRBV28 and TRBJ2-7; D is unresolved. Germline V gives CDR1 MDHEN, CDR2 SYDVKM. V was trimmed by 6 bases and J by 3 bases, leaving 9 bases between them. This CDR3 has 12 amino acids. The CDR3 region has the DNA TGTGCCAGCAGCCAAACAGACTACGAGCAGTACTTC. Its protein is CASSQTDYEQYF. The full variable domain, completed using reference TRBV28 and TRBJ2-7, is DVKVTQSSRYLVKRTGEKVFLECVQDMDHENMFWYRQDPGLGLRLIYFSYDVKMKEKGDIPEGYSVSREKKERFSLILESASTNQTSMYLCASSQTDYEQYFGPGTRLTVT.

This clone was observed once. The chain uses TRBV19 and TRBJ2-1; 8 bases map to TRBD1. The V gene's germline CDR1 is LNHDA and CDR2 SQIVND (reference sequence). The CDR3 totals 14 residues. The V segment lost 9 bases and the J segment 6 bases; nucleotides outside the gene matches: 10. The chain's CDR3 is CASGQGFGGNEQFF. The CDR3 bases are TGTGCCAGCGGACAGGGATTTGGGGGCAATGAGCAGTTCTTC.